These 27 T cell receptor beta chains share one sample of origin, sequenced in a study of blood T cell repertoires in COVID-19. Clones were read by immunoSEQ multiplex PCR, and TCRdb kept only the in-frame ones, dropping some. The sample has approximately 290,000 clones; roughly 85% are singletons. Input material: PBMCs or T cells enriched from blood (not recorded which). The receptors originated from a woman aged 25 to 39 who had recovered from COVID-19.

This chain connects TRBV6-6 to TRBJ1-6, with D possibly being TRBD1 (6 bases). This CDR3 has 16 residues. V was clipped by 2 bases and J by 4 bases, with 12 bases between them. CDR1 is MNHNY, CDR2 SVGAGI, per germline (reference sequence). CDR3 sequence reads: CASSYTTGQYNSPLHF. CDR3 coding DNA: TGTGCCAGCAGTTACACCACGGGACAATATAATTCACCCCTCCACTTT.

The chain combines TRBV5-6 with TRBJ1-1, with 10 bases aligning to TRBD1. The germline CDR1 and CDR2 sequences are SGHDT and YYEEEE. The CDR3 length is 16 residues. Trimming cost V 5 bases and J 3 bases; bases outside gene matches: 10. CDR3 DNA sequence: TGTGCCAGCAGTCGACTGGACAGGGGGTTTCACACTGAAGCTTTCTTT. This encodes CASSRLDRGFHTEAFF. Filled out from reference TRBV5-6 and TRBJ1-1, the complete variable domain reads DAGVTQSPTHLIKTRGQQVTLRCSPKSGHDTVSWYQQALGQGPQFIFQYYEEEERQRGNFPDRFSGHQFPNYSSELNVNALLLGDSALYLCASSRLDRGFHTEAFFGQGTRLTVV.

The genes are TRBV27 and TRBJ2-1; D is possibly TRBD2 (5 bases). Trimming cost V 8 bases and J 9 bases, with 14 bases left between them. Germline V lookup: CDR1 MNHEY, CDR2 SMNVEV (reference sequence). CDR3 length: 12 amino acids. CDR3 residues: CASSSRGAEQFF. The DNA for the CDR3 is TGTGCCAGCTCCTCCCGGGGAGCTGAGCAGTTCTTC.

The chain combines TRBV19 with TRBJ2-5, with D possibly being TRBD2 (6 bases). This CDR3 comprises 13 residues. CDR1 is LNHDA and CDR2 is SQIVND in the germline V gene (reference sequence). V was trimmed by 5 bases and J by 7 bases, leaving 14 bases between them. CDR3 DNA: TGTGCCAGTAGTCGGAGGGACGGGGGGACCCAGTACTTC. Its translation: CASSRRDGGTQYF. The whole variable domain, filled in from reference TRBV19 and TRBJ2-5, reads DGGITQSPKYLFRKEGQNVTLSCEQNLNHDAMYWYRQDPGQGLRLIYYSQIVNDFQKGDIAEGYSVSREKKESFPLTVTSAQKNPTAFYLCASSRRDGGTQYFGPGTRLLVL.

Regarding this clone: This sample includes further DNA sequences coding for the same CDR3. This chain connects TRBV19 to TRBJ1-1, with unresolved D. This CDR3 is 13 amino acids long. The V gene's germline CDR1 is LNHDA and CDR2 SQIVND (reference sequence). V gave up 4 bases and J gave up 8 bases, with 14 bases separating them. CDR3 amino acids: CASSTTGSTEAFF. CDR3 in DNA: TGTGCCAGTAGTACCACCGGGTCAACCGAAGCTTTCTTT.

This rearrangement joins TRBV5-1 to TRBJ2-7; D possibly corresponds to TRBD1 (5 bases). The germline V and J ends were trimmed by 0 bases and 3 bases, with 10 bases remaining between them. Germline V gene lookup returns CDR1 SGHRS and CDR2 YFSETQ. The CDR3 totals 14 residues. The CDR3 DNA reads TGCGCCAGCAGCTTGGCAGGGCTTGGCTACGAGCAGTACTTC. This codes for CASSLAGLGYEQYF.

The V gene is TRBV7-9, the J gene TRBJ2-1; 12 nucleotides align to TRBD2. The CDR3 consists of 15 residues. V trimming: 4 bases; J trimming: 8 bases; junction bases outside the gene matches: 6. Germline CDR1 is SEHNR and CDR2 is FQNEAQ (reference sequence). CDR3 in DNA: TGTGCCAGCAGCTCCGTGACTAGCGGGAGTGATGAGCAGTTCTTC. It is translated as CASSSVTSGSDEQFF. Full variable domain (rest looked up from reference TRBV7-9 and TRBJ2-1): DTGVSQNPRHKITKRGQNVTFRCDPISEHNRLYWYRQTLGQGPEFLTYFQNEAQLEKSRLLSDRFSAERPKGSFSTLEIQRTEQGDSAMYLCASSSVTSGSDEQFFGPGTRLTVL.

This chain links TRBV19 with TRBJ2-1; TRBD2 matches at 7 bases. CDR1 is LNHDA and CDR2 is SQIVND in the germline V gene (reference sequence). The V gene end was trimmed by 7 bases and the J gene end by 4 bases; junction bases not matched to a gene: 7. CDR3 length: 14 amino acids. CDR3 loop: CASNGGVGYNEQFF. The CDR3 DNA reads TGTGCCAGTAATGGGGGGGTGGGTTACAATGAGCAGTTCTTC.

In this sample, this clone turned up many times. The J gene is TRBJ2-1, the V gene TRBV24-1; 7 positions agree with TRBD1. V shed 5 bases, J shed 3 bases, and the junction held 6 bases outside the gene matches. CDR3 length equals 15 residues. Germline loops: CDR1 KGHDR, CDR2 SFDVKD. CDR3: CATSGQDRFYNEQFF. In DNA form, the CDR3 reads TGTGCCACCAGTGGCCAGGACAGGTTCTACAATGAGCAGTTCTTC.

This chain links TRBV6-4 with TRBJ2-1; D remains ambiguous. CDR3 length: 13 residues. V was trimmed by 3 bases and J by 5 bases, leaving 8 bases between them. Germline V lookup: CDR1 MRHNA, CDR2 SNTAGT. CDR3 residues: CASSEQMNNEQFF. The CDR3 coding sequence is TGTGCCAGCAGTGAGCAGATGAACAATGAGCAGTTCTTC.

This chain joins TRBV19 and TRBJ1-5; the match to TRBD1 covers 7 bases. CDR3 length: 15 residues. V was pared by 6 bases and J by 2 bases, with 7 bases of the junction left unmatched. CDR1 LNHDA and CDR2 SQIVND come from the germline V gene (reference sequence). The CDR3: CASSRTGTGNQPQHF. CDR3 nucleotide sequence: TGTGCCAGTAGCAGGACAGGAACGGGCAATCAGCCCCAGCATTTT. Together with reference TRBV19 and TRBJ1-5, the CDR3 gives the full variable domain: DGGITQSPKYLFRKEGQNVTLSCEQNLNHDAMYWYRQDPGQGLRLIYYSQIVNDFQKGDIAEGYSVSREKKESFPLTVTSAQKNPTAFYLCASSRTGTGNQPQHFGDGTRLSIL.

The chain links TRBV28 to TRBJ1-1, with D unresolved. This CDR3 has 17 residues. Looked up from germline, CDR1 is MDHEN and CDR2 is SYDVKM. V gave up 3 bases and J gave up 4 bases, with 21 bases separating them. CDR3 coding DNA: TGTGCCAGCAGTTTCTCCGGGAGACCCTCTATGAGCACTGAAGCTTTCTTT. It codes for CASSFSGRPSMSTEAFF.

This clone was seen ten or more times. The rearrangement joins TRBV6-4 to TRBJ2-2; tentative D call: TRBD2 (5 bases). Germline V gives CDR1 MRHNA, CDR2 SNTAGT. The CDR3 has 13 residues. Trimming removed 8 bases at V and 6 bases at J, with 13 bases between. This CDR3 reads CASGEGPAGELFF. The CDR3 coding sequence is TGTGCCAGCGGAGAGGGCCCTGCCGGGGAGCTGTTTTTT.

About this clone: The sample holds other DNA sequences that translate to the same CDR3. This chain joins TRBV2 and TRBJ2-5; 9 nucleotides align to TRBD2. After removal of 4 bases from V and 2 bases from J, the junction contained 2 bases not matched to a gene. Germline lookup yields CDR1 SNHLY and CDR2 FYNNEI. The CDR3 extends over 14 amino acids. CDR3 DNA sequence: TGTGCCAGCAGTGGACTAGCGGCTCAAGAGACCCAGTACTTC. Its protein is CASSGLAAQETQYF.

A remark on this clone: The sample holds other DNA sequences that translate to the same CDR3. V gene TRBV12-3 or TRBV12-4 combines with J gene TRBJ2-3; D unresolved. Trimming took 6 bases from V and 0 from J, leaving 4 bases between them. This CDR3 has 12 residues. DNA for the CDR3: TGTGCCAGCAGCCTTAGCACAGATACGCAGTATTTT. Translated, it gives CASSLSTDTQYF.

This clone is a singleton in its sample. The rearrangement uses TRBV30 and TRBJ2-1; possible D gene TRBD2, 5 bases. The CDR3 covers 11 residues. Germline assignment: CDR1 GTSNPN and CDR2 SVGIG (reference sequence). V lost 1 base to trimming and J lost 15 bases, with 13 bases between them. In DNA, the CDR3 is TGTGCCTGGAGTGAAGCGGCGTTTCCGTTCTTC. Encoded protein: CAWSEAAFPFF. The complete variable domain, with remaining parts taken from reference TRBV30 and TRBJ2-1, reads SQTIHQWPATLVQPVGSPLSLECTVEGTSNPNLYWYRQAAGRGLQLLFYSVGIGQISSEVPQNLSASRPQDRQFILSSKKLLLSDSGFYLCAWSEAAFPFFGPGTRLTVL.

V is TRBV7-9 and J is TRBJ2-5; TRBD1 matches 7 bases. V shed 5 bases, J shed 1 base, and the junction held 4 bases outside the gene matches. The germline CDR1 and CDR2 sequences are SEHNR and FQNEAQ (reference sequence). The CDR3 runs to 14 residues. CDR3 sequence (DNA): TGTGCCAGCAGCCCTCCAGGGGGCCAAGAGACCCAGTACTTC. Its protein is CASSPPGGQETQYF.

The chain joins TRBV29-1 to TRBJ2-5; TRBD1 aligns across 8 bases. The trim removed 7 bases at V and 4 bases at J, leaving 5 bases unmatched. Germline V gene data show CDR1 as SQVTM and CDR2 as ANQGSEA. This CDR3 contains 12 residues. The DNA of the CDR3 is TGCAGCGGGACAGGGTATGGAGAGACCCAGTACTTC. Protein sequence: CSGTGYGETQYF.

The genes are TRBV27 and TRBJ2-1, with TRBD1 matching 9 bases. This CDR3 is 16 amino acids long. Germline V gene sequence: CDR1 MNHEY, CDR2 SMNVEV (reference sequence). Trimming took 6 bases from V and 8 from J; bases not matched to a gene: 14. CDR3: CASSLAGTGKIDEQFF. The CDR3 region has the DNA TGTGCCAGCAGCCTCGCCGGGACAGGGAAAATCGATGAGCAGTTCTTC.

This chain links TRBV18 with TRBJ1-1; tentative D call: TRBD1 (5 bases). The CDR3 spans 15 residues. V lost 3 bases and J 8 bases, leaving 19 bases between the germline ends. Germline V CDR1 and CDR2: KGHSH, LQKENI. This CDR3 reads CASSPRGGDTIEAFF. Written as DNA, the CDR3 is TGTGCCAGCTCACCCCGAGGAGGGGATACTATCGAAGCTTTCTTT.

CDR3 region: CASSDVGGGQPQHF. CDR3 nucleotide sequence: TGTGCCAGCAGTGATGTAGGGGGGGGTCAGCCCCAGCATTTT. This chain uses TRBV28 with TRBJ1-5; perhaps TRBD1 as D (6 bases). The V gene's germline CDR1 is MDHEN and CDR2 SYDVKM. CDR3 length equals 14 residues. Between the trimmed V and J ends, which lost 5 bases and 6 bases, there was a span of 14 bases. Drawing the rest from reference TRBV28 and TRBJ1-5, the complete variable domain is DVKVTQSSRYLVKRTGEKVFLECVQDMDHENMFWYRQDPGLGLRLIYFSYDVKMKEKGDIPEGYSVSREKKERFSLILESASTNQTSMYLCASSDVGGGQPQHFGDGTRLSIL.

The count of this clone is one. The chain uses TRBV7-2 and TRBJ1-6, with unresolved D. CDR3 size: 14 residues. Germline CDR1 is SGHTA and CDR2 is FQGNSA. V was trimmed by 3 bases and J by 12 bases, leaving 15 bases between them. CDR3 DNA sequence: TGTGCCAGCAGCTTGTCCCGAACTGAGGGACCCCTCCACTTT. Protein sequence: CASSLSRTEGPLHF.

The chain links TRBV7-9 to TRBJ2-7; D not certain. The CDR3 consists of 11 residues. Germline-derived CDR1 and CDR2 are SEHNR and FQNEAQ (reference sequence). V lost 3 bases, J lost 6 bases, and 6 bases lay in between. CDR3 nucleotide sequence: TGTGCCAGCAGCTTGAGTTCCGAGCAGTACTTC. Its protein product is CASSLSSEQYF.

The chain combines TRBV21-1 with TRBJ1-1. TRBV21-1 is described as a pseudogene. The CDR3 extends over 14 amino acids. In DNA form, the CDR3 reads TGTGCCAGCAGCGCAGAAGCGGGACCAACTGAAGCTTTCTTT. Translating it yields CASSAEAGPTEAFF.

The chain joins TRBV5-1 to TRBJ2-7; no reliable D call. Germline CDR1 SGHRS, CDR2 YFSETQ. Trimming removed 0 bases at V and 2 bases at J, with 9 bases between. This CDR3 is built from 14 residues. CDR3 DNA sequence: TGCGCCAGCAGCTTGGAGGCGGAAACCTACGAGCAGTACTTC. It yields the protein CASSLEAETYEQYF. Looking up the rest from reference TRBV5-1 and TRBJ2-7 gives the full variable domain: KAGVTQTPRYLIKTRGQQVTLSCSPISGHRSVSWYQQTPGQGLQFLFEYFSETQRNKGNFPGRFSGRQFSNSRSEMNVSTLELGDSALYLCASSLEAETYEQYFGPGTRLTVT.

The V call is TRBV28, the J call TRBJ2-7, with D maybe TRBD1 (6 bases). Germline V gene data show CDR1 as MDHEN and CDR2 as SYDVKM. Between the trimmed V and J ends, which lost 5 bases and 3 bases, there was a span of 14 bases. CDR3 length: 14 residues. The CDR3 region has the DNA TGTGCCAGCAGTACCTGGACAGCCAGCTACGAGCAGTACTTC. Translation: CASSTWTASYEQYF.

The chain carries TRBV12-5 and TRBJ2-1; no reliable D call. The CDR3 loop spans 13 amino acids. CDR1 and CDR2 from the germline V gene are LGHNT and FRNRAP. V lost 2 bases and J 8 bases, leaving 10 bases between the germline ends. The CDR3 spells CASGLRVLDEQFF. In DNA, the CDR3 is TGTGCTAGTGGTTTGCGGGTTTTAGATGAGCAGTTCTTC.